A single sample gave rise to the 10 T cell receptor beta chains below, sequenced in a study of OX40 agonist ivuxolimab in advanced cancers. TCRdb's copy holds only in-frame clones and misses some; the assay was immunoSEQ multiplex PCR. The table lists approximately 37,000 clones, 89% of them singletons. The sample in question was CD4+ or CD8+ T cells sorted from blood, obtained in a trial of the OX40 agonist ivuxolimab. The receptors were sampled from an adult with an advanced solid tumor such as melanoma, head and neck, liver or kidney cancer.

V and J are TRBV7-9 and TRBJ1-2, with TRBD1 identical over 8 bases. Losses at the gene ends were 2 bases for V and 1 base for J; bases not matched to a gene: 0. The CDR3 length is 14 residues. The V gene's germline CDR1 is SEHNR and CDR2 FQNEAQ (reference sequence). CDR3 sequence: CASSLTGGNYGYTF. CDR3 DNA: TGTGCCAGCAGCTTAACAGGGGGTAACTATGGCTACACCTTC. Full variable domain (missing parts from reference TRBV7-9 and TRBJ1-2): DTGVSQNPRHKITKRGQNVTFRCDPISEHNRLYWYRQTLGQGPEFLTYFQNEAQLEKSRLLSDRFSAERPKGSFSTLEIQRTEQGDSAMYLCASSLTGGNYGYTFGSGTRLTVV.

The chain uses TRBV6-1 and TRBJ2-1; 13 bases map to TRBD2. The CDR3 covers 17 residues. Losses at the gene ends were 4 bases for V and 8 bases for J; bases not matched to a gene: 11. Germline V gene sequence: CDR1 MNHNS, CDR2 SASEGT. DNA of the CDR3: TGTGCCAGCAGTGCAACCGCCGGACTAGCGGGAGTCCATGAGCAGTTCTTC. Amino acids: CASSATAGLAGVHEQFF.

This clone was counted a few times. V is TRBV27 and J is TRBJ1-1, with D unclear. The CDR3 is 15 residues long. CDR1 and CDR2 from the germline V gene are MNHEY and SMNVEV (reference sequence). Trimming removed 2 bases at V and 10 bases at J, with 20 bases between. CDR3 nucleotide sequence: TGTGCCAGCAGTTTAAGTCACAGAGACCCACGAGGAGCTTTCTTT. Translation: CASSLSHRDPRGAFF.

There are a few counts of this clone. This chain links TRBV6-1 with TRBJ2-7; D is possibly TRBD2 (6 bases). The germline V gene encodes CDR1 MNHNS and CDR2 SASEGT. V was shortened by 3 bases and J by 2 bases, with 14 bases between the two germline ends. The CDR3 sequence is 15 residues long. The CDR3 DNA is TGTGCCAGCAGTGATGGGGGACCGGGGGCCTACGAGCAGTACTTC. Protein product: CASSDGGPGAYEQYF.

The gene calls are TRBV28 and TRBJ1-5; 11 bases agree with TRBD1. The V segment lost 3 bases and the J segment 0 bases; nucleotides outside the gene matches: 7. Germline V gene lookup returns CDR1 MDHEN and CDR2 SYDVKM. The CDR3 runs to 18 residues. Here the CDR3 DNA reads TGTGCCAGCAGTTTGGGACAGGGGGGATTATATAGCAATCAGCCCCAGCATTTT. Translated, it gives CASSLGQGGLYSNQPQHF. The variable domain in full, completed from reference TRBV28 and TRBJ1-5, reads DVKVTQSSRYLVKRTGEKVFLECVQDMDHENMFWYRQDPGLGLRLIYFSYDVKMKEKGDIPEGYSVSREKKERFSLILESASTNQTSMYLCASSLGQGGLYSNQPQHFGDGTRLSIL.

The CDR3 sequence is CSVEDPQSPAGELFF. CDR3 nucleotides: TGCAGCGTTGAAGATCCCCAGTCTCCCGCCGGGGAGCTGTTTTTT. The J gene is TRBJ2-2, the V gene TRBV29-1; D is uncertain. Germline V gene data show CDR1 as SQVTM and CDR2 as ANQGSEA. The CDR3 extends over 15 amino acids. V shed 0 bases and J shed 6 bases, with 14 bases lying between them.

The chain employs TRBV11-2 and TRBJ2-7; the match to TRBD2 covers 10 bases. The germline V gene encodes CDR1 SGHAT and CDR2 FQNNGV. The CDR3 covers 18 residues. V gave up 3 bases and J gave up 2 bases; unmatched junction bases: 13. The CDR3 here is CASSFSGLAGEITYEQYF. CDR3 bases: TGTGCCAGCAGCTTTTCGGGGCTAGCGGGGGAGATAACCTACGAGCAGTACTTC.

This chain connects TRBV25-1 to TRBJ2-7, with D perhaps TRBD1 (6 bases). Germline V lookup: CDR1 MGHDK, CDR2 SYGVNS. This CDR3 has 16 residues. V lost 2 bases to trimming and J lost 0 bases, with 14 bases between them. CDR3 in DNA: TGTGCCAGCAGTGAACCCCGGGACACTTACTCCTACGAGCAGTACTTC. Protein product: CASSEPRDTYSYEQYF.

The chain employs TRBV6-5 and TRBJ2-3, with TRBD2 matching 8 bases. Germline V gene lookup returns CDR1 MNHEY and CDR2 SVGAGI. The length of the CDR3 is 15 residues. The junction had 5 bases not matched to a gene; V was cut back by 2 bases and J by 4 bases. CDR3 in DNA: TGTGCCAGCAGTTACAGCGCGGGAGGTGCAGATACGCAGTATTTT. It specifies CASSYSAGGADTQYF.

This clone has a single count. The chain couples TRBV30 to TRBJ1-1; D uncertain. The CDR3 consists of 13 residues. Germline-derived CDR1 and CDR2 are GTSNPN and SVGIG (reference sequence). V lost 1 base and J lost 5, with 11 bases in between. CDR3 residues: CAWSEALGTEAFF. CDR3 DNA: TGTGCCTGGAGTGAGGCTTTGGGGACTGAAGCTTTCTTT. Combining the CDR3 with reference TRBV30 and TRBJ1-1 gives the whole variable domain SQTIHQWPATLVQPVGSPLSLECTVEGTSNPNLYWYRQAAGRGLQLLFYSVGIGQISSEVPQNLSASRPQDRQFILSSKKLLLSDSGFYLCAWSEALGTEAFFGQGTRLTVV.